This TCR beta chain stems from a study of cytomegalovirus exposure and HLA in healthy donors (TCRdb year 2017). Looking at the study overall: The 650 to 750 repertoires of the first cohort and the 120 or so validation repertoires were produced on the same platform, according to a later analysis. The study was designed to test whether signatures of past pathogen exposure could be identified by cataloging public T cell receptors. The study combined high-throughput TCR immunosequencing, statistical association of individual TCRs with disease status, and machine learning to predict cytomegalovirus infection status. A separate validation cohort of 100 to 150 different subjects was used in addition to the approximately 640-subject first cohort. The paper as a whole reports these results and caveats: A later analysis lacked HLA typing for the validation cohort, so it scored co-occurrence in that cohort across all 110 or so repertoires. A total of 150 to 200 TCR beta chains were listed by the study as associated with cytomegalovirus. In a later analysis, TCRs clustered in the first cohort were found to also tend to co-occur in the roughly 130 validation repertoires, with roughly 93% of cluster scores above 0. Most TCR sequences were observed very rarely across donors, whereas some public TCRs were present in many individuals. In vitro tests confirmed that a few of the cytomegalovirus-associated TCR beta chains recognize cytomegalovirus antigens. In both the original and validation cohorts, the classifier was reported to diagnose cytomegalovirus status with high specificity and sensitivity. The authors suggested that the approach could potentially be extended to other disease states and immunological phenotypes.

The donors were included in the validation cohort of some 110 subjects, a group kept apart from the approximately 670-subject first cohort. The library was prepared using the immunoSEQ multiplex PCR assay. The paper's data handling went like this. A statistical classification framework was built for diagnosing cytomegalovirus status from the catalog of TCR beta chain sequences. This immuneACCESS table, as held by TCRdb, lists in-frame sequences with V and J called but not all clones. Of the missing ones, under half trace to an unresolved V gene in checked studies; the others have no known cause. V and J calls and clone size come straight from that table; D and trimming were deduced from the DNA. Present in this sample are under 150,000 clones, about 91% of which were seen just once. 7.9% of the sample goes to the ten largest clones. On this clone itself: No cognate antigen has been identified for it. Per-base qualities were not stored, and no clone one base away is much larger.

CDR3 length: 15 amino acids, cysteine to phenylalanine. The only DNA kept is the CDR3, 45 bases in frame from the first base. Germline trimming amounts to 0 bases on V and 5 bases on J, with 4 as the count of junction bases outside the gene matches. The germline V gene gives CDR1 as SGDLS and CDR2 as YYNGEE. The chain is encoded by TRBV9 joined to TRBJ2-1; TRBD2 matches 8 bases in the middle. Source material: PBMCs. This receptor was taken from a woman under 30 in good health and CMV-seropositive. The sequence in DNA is TGTGCCAGCAGCGTAGGGACTAGCCTAGACAATGAGCAGTTCTTC. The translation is CASSVGTSLDNEQFF.